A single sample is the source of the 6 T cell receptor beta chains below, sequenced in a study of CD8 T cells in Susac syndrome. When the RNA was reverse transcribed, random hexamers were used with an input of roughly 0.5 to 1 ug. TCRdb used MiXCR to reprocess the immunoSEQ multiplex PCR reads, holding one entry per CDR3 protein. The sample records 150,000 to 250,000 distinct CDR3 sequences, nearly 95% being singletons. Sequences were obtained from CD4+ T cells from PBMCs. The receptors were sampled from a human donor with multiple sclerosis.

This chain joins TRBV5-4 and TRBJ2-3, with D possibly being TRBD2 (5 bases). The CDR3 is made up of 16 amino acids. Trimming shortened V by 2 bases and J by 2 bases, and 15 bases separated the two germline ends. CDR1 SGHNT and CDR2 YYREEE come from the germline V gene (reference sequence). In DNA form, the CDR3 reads TGTGCCAGCAGCTTCAACAGCGGCCTTAACACAGATACGCAGTATTTT. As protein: CASSFNSGLNTDTQYF.

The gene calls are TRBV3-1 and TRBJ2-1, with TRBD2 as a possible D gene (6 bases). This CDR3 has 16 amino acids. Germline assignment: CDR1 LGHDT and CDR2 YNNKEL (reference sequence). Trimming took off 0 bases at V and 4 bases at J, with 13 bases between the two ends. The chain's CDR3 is CASSQDGTGGYNEQFF. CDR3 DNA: TGTGCCAGCAGCCAAGATGGGACCGGGGGTTACAATGAGCAGTTCTTC.

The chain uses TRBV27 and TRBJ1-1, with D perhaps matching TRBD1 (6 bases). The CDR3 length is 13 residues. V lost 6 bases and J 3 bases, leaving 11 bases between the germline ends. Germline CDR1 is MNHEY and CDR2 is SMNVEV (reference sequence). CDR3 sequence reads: CASRQGRHTEAFF. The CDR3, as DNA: TGTGCCAGCAGGCAGGGGAGGCACACTGAAGCTTTCTTT.

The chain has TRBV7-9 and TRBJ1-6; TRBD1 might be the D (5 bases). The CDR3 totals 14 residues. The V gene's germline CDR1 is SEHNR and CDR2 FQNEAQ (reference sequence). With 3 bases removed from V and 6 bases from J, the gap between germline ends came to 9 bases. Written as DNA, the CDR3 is TGTGCCAGCAGCTTCAAGGGGACTAATTCACCCCTCCACTTT. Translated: CASSFKGTNSPLHF.

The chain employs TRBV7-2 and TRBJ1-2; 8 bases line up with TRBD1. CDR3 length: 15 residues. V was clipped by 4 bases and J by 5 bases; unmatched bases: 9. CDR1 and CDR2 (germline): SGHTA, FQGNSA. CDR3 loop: CASSSAGGARYGYTF. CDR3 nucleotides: TGTGCCAGCAGCTCAGCAGGGGGCGCCCGGTATGGCTACACCTTC.

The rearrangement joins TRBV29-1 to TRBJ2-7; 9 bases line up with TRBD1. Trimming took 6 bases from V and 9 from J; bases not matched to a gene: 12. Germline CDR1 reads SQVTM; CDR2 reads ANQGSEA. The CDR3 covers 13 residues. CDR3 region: CSVTQGAHVVQYF. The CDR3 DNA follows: TGCAGCGTAACACAGGGGGCCCATGTTGTGCAGTACTTC.